This is a list of T cell receptor beta chains from one sample in a study of cytomegalovirus exposure and HLA in healthy donors. Sequenced by immunoSEQ multiplex PCR; TCRdb stores in-frame clones only, minus some. Its listing shows some 75,000 clones. The sample taken for sequencing was PBMCs. The receptors derive from a boy aged 10-17 years in good health and CMV-seronegative. Each CDR3 is given with its conserved first and last residue. The D gene is left open where the match is weak.

J: TRBJ2-7; V: TRBV11-2; D: .; CDR3: CASRTGRGSYEQYF; DNA: TGTGCCAGCAGGACAGGTAGGGGTTCCTACGAGCAGTACTTC
J: TRBJ2-7; V: TRBV19; D: .; CDR3: CASSIAGTYEQYF; DNA: TGTGCCAGTAGTATAGCGGGGACTTACGAGCAGTACTTC
J: TRBJ2-5; V: TRBV15; D: TRBD2; CDR3: CATSSPGGSGSKTQYF; DNA: TGTGCCACCAGCTCACCCGGGGGGAGCGGGAGTAAGACCCAGTACTTC
J: TRBJ2-7; V: TRBV19; D: .; CDR3: CASSIDRGSPSYEQYF; DNA: TGTGCCAGTAGTATAGATCGGGGGTCACCTTCCTACGAGCAGTACTTC
J: TRBJ2-1; V: TRBV30; D: .; CDR3: CAWNLRGEQFF; DNA: TGTGCCTGGAACCTTCGGGGTGAGCAGTTCTTC
J: TRBJ1-1; V: TRBV29-1; D: .; CDR3: CSVDWGDTEDFF; DNA: TGCAGCGTTGATTGGGGAGACACTGAAGATTTCTTT
J: TRBJ2-3; V: TRBV4-3; D: .; CDR3: CASSQGVQGQRPDTQYF; DNA: TGCGCCAGCAGCCAAGGGGTTCAGGGACAACGACCAGATACGCAGTATTTT
J: TRBJ2-2; V: TRBV6-1; D: .; CDR3: CASSGLTGGDTGELFF; DNA: TGTGCCAGCAGTGGCCTGACAGGAGGTGACACCGGGGAGCTGTTTTTT
J: TRBJ1-6; V: TRBV19; D: TRBD1; CDR3: CASTYGQDQYNSPLHF; DNA: TGTGCCAGTACGTATGGACAGGATCAATATAATTCACCCCTCCACTTT
J: TRBJ1-1; V: TRBV19; D: .; CDR3: CASSSGERLLNTEAFF; DNA: TGTGCCAGTAGTTCCGGGGAACGGTTGTTGAACACTGAAGCTTTCTTT
J: TRBJ1-5; V: TRBV29-1; D: TRBD1; CDR3: CSVADRGDQPQHF; DNA: TGCAGCGTCGCGGACAGGGGGGATCAGCCCCAGCATTTT
J: TRBJ1-6; V: TRBV4-1; D: .; CDR3: CASSQEQGHNSPLHF; DNA: TGCGCCAGCAGCCAAGAACAGGGACATAATTCACCCCTCCACTTT
J: TRBJ2-5; V: TRBV11-2; D: .; CDR3: CASSLDVETQYF; DNA: TGTGCCAGCAGCTTAGACGTTGAGACCCAGTACTTC
J: TRBJ1-3; V: TRBV4-3; D: .; CDR3: CASSQDVQGQTTGNTIYF; DNA: TGCGCCAGCAGCCAAGATGTCCAAGGACAGACGACTGGAAACACCATATATTTT
J: TRBJ1-5; V: TRBV28; D: .; CDR3: CASSLTVQPQHF; DNA: TGTGCCAGCAGTTTAACGGTTCAGCCCCAGCATTTT
J: TRBJ2-1; V: TRBV5-8; D: .; CDR3: CASSLRVWTIDNEQFF; DNA: TGTGCCAGCAGCTTGAGAGTCTGGACTATCGACAATGAGCAGTTCTTC
J: TRBJ2-5; V: TRBV4-1; D: .; CDR3: CASSQELQGKNQYF; DNA: TGCGCCAGCAGCCAAGAGCTACAGGGAAAGAACCAGTACTTC
J: TRBJ1-4; V: TRBV4-1; D: .; CDR3: CASSHPDKKLFF; DNA: TGCGCCAGCAGCCATCCAGACAAAAAACTGTTTTTT
J: TRBJ2-1; V: TRBV5-1; D: TRBD2; CDR3: CASSLSSGGDNEQFF; DNA: TGCGCCAGCAGCTTGTCTAGCGGGGGAGACAATGAGCAGTTCTTC
J: TRBJ2-1; V: TRBV29-1; D: TRBD1; CDR3: CSVGQGLYNEQFF; DNA: TGCAGCGTTGGACAGGGGCTCTACAATGAGCAGTTCTTC
J: TRBJ1-1; V: TRBV6-4; D: TRBD1; CDR3: CASRNRDSDTEAFF; DNA: TGTGCCAGCAGAAACCGGGACAGCGACACTGAAGCTTTCTTT
J: TRBJ1-3; V: TRBV9; D: .; CDR3: CASSAGGGSGNTIYF; DNA: TGTGCCAGCAGCGCGGGCGGAGGGTCCGGAAACACCATATATTTT
J: TRBJ1-1; V: TRBV5-1; D: TRBD1; CDR3: CASSRAGTGNTEAFF; DNA: TGCGCCAGCAGCCGGGCCGGGACAGGGAACACTGAAGCTTTCTTT
J: TRBJ2-5; V: TRBV18; D: .; CDR3: CASSPAGSMQTQYF; DNA: TGTGCCAGCTCACCAGCAGGGTCTATGCAGACCCAGTACTTC
J: TRBJ2-7; V: TRBV30; D: TRBD1; CDR3: CAWSFGTGLSHEQYF; DNA: TGTGCCTGGAGTTTCGGGACAGGGCTTTCCCACGAGCAGTACTTC
J: TRBJ1-1; V: TRBV2; D: .; CDR3: CASSDGNMNTEAFF; DNA: TGTGCCAGCAGTGATGGTAACATGAACACTGAAGCTTTCTTT
J: TRBJ1-6; V: TRBV30; D: TRBD1; CDR3: CAWNYRGLAYNSPLHF; DNA: TGTGCCTGGAACTACAGGGGGCTAGCATATAATTCACCCCTCCACTTT
J: TRBJ1-5; V: TRBV6-1; D: .; CDR3: CACGRDNQPQHF; DNA: TGTGCCTGCGGACGGGACAATCAGCCCCAGCATTTT
J: TRBJ2-2; V: TRBV7-6; D: TRBD1; CDR3: CASSSNFRQGFPGELFF; DNA: TGTGCCAGCAGCTCAAACTTCCGACAGGGATTCCCCGGGGAGCTGTTTTTT
J: TRBJ1-6; V: TRBV6-5; D: TRBD1; CDR3: CASRVRTGGGSPLHF; DNA: TGTGCCAGCAGGGTCCGGACAGGGGGTGGGTCACCCCTCCACTTT
J: TRBJ1-1; V: TRBV5-4; D: .; CDR3: CASSFNRNTEAFF; DNA: TGTGCCAGCAGCTTTAACAGGAACACTGAAGCTTTCTTT
J: TRBJ2-7; V: TRBV19; D: TRBD1; CDR3: CASSFPGQTAYEQYF; DNA: TGTGCCAGTAGTTTTCCGGGACAGACGGCCTACGAGCAGTACTTC
J: TRBJ2-2; V: TRBV6-6; D: .; CDR3: CASVSRANTGELFF; DNA: TGTGCCAGCGTGTCCCGGGCGAACACCGGGGAGCTGTTTTTT
J: TRBJ2-2; V: TRBV5-1; D: TRBD1; CDR3: CASSPDRPTGELFF; DNA: TGCGCCAGCAGCCCGGACAGGCCCACCGGGGAGCTGTTTTTT
J: TRBJ2-7; V: TRBV5-4; D: .; CDR3: CASSQVDGGSEQYF; DNA: TGTGCCAGCAGCCAAGTGGACGGAGGGTCTGAGCAGTACTTC
J: TRBJ2-2; V: TRBV5-1; D: TRBD2; CDR3: CASRLYSGGVIPAGELFF; DNA: TGCGCCAGCAGACTATATAGCGGGGGGGTGATTCCCGCCGGGGAGCTGTTTTTT
J: TRBJ2-5; V: TRBV5-1; D: TRBD1; CDR3: CASSPGQGPAQETQYF; DNA: TGCGCCAGCAGCCCGGGACAGGGGCCCGCACAAGAGACCCAGTACTTC
J: TRBJ2-2; V: TRBV28; D: .; CDR3: CASSGSTGELFF; DNA: TGTGCCAGCAGTGGGAGCACCGGGGAGCTGTTTTTT
J: TRBJ2-7; V: TRBV6-5; D: .; CDR3: CASRSDFEGREQYF; DNA: TGTGCCAGCAGGTCGGACTTCGAAGGGCGCGAGCAGTACTTC
J: TRBJ1-1; V: TRBV5-1; D: .; CDR3: CASSLVEQMNTEAFF; DNA: TGCGCCAGCAGCTTGGTGGAACAGATGAACACTGAAGCTTTCTTT
J: TRBJ1-1; V: TRBV4-1; D: TRBD1; CDR3: CASSQPGTGVDTEAFF; DNA: TGCGCCAGCAGCCAACCCGGGACAGGGGTGGACACTGAAGCTTTCTTT
J: TRBJ2-7; V: TRBV11-2; D: TRBD1; CDR3: CASSLGQGAYEQYF; DNA: TGTGCCAGCAGCCTGGGACAGGGGGCCTACGAGCAGTACTTC
J: TRBJ1-1; V: TRBV10-3; D: TRBD1; CDR3: CAMWTGGNTEAFF; DNA: TGTGCCATGTGGACAGGGGGGAACACTGAAGCTTTCTTT
J: TRBJ2-5; V: TRBV5-1; D: .; CDR3: CASSRQETQYF; DNA: TGCGCCAGCAGCCGTCAAGAGACCCAGTACTTC
J: TRBJ2-1; V: TRBV7-6; D: .; CDR3: CASSDDSSPYNEQFF; DNA: TGTGCCAGCAGCGACGACTCCAGTCCCTACAATGAGCAGTTCTTC
J: TRBJ2-3; V: TRBV5-4; D: .; CDR3: CASSPSSDTQYF; DNA: TGTGCCAGCAGCCCAAGCTCAGATACGCAGTATTTT
J: TRBJ2-2; V: TRBV19; D: .; CDR3: CASSIQGTNTGELFF; DNA: TGTGCCAGTAGTATCCAGGGAACGAACACCGGGGAGCTGTTTTTT
J: TRBJ1-2; V: TRBV2; D: TRBD1; CDR3: CASRTTDRVQRYGYTF; DNA: TGTGCCAGCAGGACGACCGACAGGGTACAGCGTTATGGCTACACCTTC
J: TRBJ2-1; V: TRBV13; D: TRBD1; CDR3: CASSRRGTGGYNEQFF; DNA: TGTGCCAGCAGCCGGCGCGGGACAGGGGGATACAATGAGCAGTTCTTC